This T cell receptor beta chain was identified during a study of Ad26.COV2.S vaccination and SARS-CoV-2 variants. The overall study: The authors gave Ad26.COV2.S intramuscularly, either once or twice 56 days apart.

Sequencing was performed with immunoSEQ multiplex PCR; in TCRdb, only in-frame clones are kept and a portion is missing. This sample has 350,000 to 450,000 clones, with over 80% found just once. This CDR3 is 16 amino acids long. CDR1 and CDR2 from the germline V gene are SGDLS and YYNGEE. Trimming removed 0 bases from V and 0 bases from J, with 12 bases in between. Treatment in this sample: around 19 received Ad26.COV2.S at low or high dose, single or two shots; 5 received placebo; per-sample allocation not given. Collection of samples fell on day 63 after the first vaccine or placebo injection. This vaccine is an Ad26 vector that expresses the Wuhan-strain SARS-CoV-2 spike. General observations from the study: Relative to placebo recipients, vaccine recipients exhibited elevated spike-specific TCR breadth.

As for this clone: What it binds is not known.

J is TRBJ1-2 and V is TRBV9; D remains unclear. This sequence originates from a person aged 18-65 years who received the Ad26.COV2.S COVID-19 vaccine or a placebo. Here the sequenced sample was peripheral blood, taken in a trial of Ad26.COV2.S vaccine versus placebo. The CDR3 nucleotides are TGTGCCAGCAGCGTAGATGTAAGGGCCACTAACTATGGCTACACCTTC. It codes for CASSVDVRATNYGYTF. Based on the CDR3 plus reference TRBV9 and TRBJ1-2, the full variable domain is DSGVTQTPKHLITATGQRVTLRCSPRSGDLSVYWYQQSLDQGLQFLIQYYNGEERAKGNILERFSAQQFPDLHSELNLSSLELGDSALYFCASSVDVRATNYGYTFGSGTRLTVV.